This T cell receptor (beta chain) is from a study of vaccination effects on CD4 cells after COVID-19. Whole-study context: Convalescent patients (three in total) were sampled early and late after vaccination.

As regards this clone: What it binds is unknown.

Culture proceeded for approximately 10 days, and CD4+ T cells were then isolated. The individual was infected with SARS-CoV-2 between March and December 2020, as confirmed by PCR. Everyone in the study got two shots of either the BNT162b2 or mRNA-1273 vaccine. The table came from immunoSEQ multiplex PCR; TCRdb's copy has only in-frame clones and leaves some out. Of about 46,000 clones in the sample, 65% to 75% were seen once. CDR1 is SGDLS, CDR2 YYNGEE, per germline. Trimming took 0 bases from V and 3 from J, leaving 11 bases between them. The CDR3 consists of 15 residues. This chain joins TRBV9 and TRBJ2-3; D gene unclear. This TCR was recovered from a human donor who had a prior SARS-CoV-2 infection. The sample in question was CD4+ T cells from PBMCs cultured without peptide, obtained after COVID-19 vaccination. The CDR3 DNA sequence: TGTGCCAGCAGCGTAGGGGTCGTTAGGACAGATACGCAGTATTTT. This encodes CASSVGVVRTDTQYF. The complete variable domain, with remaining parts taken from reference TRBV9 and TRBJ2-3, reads DSGVTQTPKHLITATGQRVTLRCSPRSGDLSVYWYQQSLDQGLQFLIQYYNGEERAKGNILERFSAQQFPDLHSELNLSSLELGDSALYFCASSVGVVRTDTQYFGPGTRLTVL.